This paragraph reports one T cell receptor beta chain. Its target antigen remains unknown. Base qualities are not at hand, and no much larger clone is one base apart. The immunoSEQ Assay, a bias-controlled multiplex PCR, was used to amplify TCRbeta CDR3 regions from genomic DNA. The study's own analysis went as follows. Nucleated cell counts per sample were estimated from amplification of reference gene primers within the assay. To quantify the absolute abundance of each unique TCRbeta CDR3 rearrangement, sequence reads were collapsed and filtered. For each sample, productive Simpson clonality was calculated as the square root of Simpson's diversity index over productive rearrangements. This immuneACCESS table, as held by TCRdb, lists in-frame sequences with V and J called but not all clones. Of the missing ones, under half trace to an unresolved V gene in checked studies; the others have no known cause. The V and J calls and clone size are taken from that table; D and trimming were inferred from the DNA. Recorded for this sample are about 220,000 clones; about 86% of them occurred a single time. In total, the top ten clones hold 3% to 3.5% of the sample.

Compared with germline, V lacks 5 bases and J lacks 5 bases; bases without a gene match: 7. The CDR3 has 14 amino acids, counting the end cysteine and phenylalanine. Only CDR3 DNA is held: 42 bases, read in frame from base 1. In the germline V gene, CDR1 corresponds to SGHRS and CDR2 to YFSETQ. Another Seattle source contributed samples from volunteer blood donors who had recovered from COVID-19. Whole blood was collected in K2EDTA tubes by collaborating institutions according to the institutions' own protocols. For TCRbeta analysis, collaborator samples were shipped as frozen whole blood, as isolated PBMCs, or as DNA extracted from either sample type. The data are from a study of blood T cell repertoires in COVID-19 (TCRdb year 2020). Background on the whole study: Samples covering the acute and convalescent phases of COVID-19 were provided by collaborators in the United States, Italy and Spain. Samples were obtained from the ongoing ImmuneRACE study (first 160 participants) and from 1,254 subjects provided by 6 global collaborators. A de-identified subject ID, COVID-19 status, age in years and sex were almost always included in the sample metadata. The prospective study material was composed of cDNA or gDNA derived from T cells, B-cell-depleted T cells, or PBMCs. Where available, HLA class I and class II types were obtained from metadata supplied by the sample provider rather than from assay-based typing. The repertoires were released in a freely available public database meant as a resource for research on the immune response to SARS-CoV-2. Deeply sampled blood TCRbeta repertoires from subjects exposed to, actively infected with, or recovered from COVID-19 were included in the dataset. Findings and caveats that apply to the study as a whole: The quantity of clinical and demographic metadata differed by source and by participant and was supplied without curation.

Sequenced input: peripheral blood. The chain is encoded by TRBV5-1 joined to TRBJ2-7, with 10 bases in between that match TRBD2. The source of this sequence is a woman aged 25 to 45 who had recovered from COVID-19. The CDR3 loop reads CASSLAGVTNEQYF. The DNA sequence is TGCGCCAGCAGTCTAGCGGGAGTCACCAACGAGCAGTACTTC.